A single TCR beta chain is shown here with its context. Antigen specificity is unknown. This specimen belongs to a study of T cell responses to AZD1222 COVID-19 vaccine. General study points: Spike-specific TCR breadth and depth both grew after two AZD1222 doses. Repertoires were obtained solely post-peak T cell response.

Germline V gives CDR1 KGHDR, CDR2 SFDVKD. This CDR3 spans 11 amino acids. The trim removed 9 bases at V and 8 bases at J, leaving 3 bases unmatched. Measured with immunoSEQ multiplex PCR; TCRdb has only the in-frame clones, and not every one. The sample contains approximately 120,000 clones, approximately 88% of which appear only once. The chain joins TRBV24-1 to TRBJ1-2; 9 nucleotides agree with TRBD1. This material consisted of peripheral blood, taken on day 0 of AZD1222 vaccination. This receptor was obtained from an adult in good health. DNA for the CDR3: TGTGCCACCTTCGGACAGGGGGGCTACACCTTC. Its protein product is CATFGQGGYTF.